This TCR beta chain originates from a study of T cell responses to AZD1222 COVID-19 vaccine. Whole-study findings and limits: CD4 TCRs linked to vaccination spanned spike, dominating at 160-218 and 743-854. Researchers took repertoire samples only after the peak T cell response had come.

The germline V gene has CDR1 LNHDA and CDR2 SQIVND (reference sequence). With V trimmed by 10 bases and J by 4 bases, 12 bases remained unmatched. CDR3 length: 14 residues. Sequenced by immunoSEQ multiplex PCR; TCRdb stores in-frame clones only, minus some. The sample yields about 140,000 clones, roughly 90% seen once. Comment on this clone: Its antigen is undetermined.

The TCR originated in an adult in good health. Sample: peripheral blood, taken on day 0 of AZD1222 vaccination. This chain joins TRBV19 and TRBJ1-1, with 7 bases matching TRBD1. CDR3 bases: TGTGCCATCTCGAAGGGGGCCGGGGGCACTGAAGCTTTCTTT. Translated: CAISKGAGGTEAFF.